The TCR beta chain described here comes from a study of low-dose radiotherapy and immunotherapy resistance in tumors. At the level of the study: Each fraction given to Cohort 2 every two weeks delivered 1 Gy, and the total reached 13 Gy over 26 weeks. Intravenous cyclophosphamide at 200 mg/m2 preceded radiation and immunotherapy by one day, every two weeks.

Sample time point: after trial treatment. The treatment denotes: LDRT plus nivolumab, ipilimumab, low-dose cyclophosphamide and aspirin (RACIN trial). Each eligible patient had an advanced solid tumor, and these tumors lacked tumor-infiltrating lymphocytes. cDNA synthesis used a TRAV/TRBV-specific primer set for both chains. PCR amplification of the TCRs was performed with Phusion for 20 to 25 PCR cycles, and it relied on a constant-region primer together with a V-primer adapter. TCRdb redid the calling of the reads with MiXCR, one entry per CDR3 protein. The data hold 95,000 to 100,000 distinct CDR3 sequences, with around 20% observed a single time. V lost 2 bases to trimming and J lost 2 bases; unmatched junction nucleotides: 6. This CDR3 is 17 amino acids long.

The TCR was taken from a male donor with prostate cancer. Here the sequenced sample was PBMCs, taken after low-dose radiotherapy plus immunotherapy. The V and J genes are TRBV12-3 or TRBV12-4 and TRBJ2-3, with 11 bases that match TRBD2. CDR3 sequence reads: CASSLLAGGPSTDTQYF. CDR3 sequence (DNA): TGTGCCAGCAGTTTACTAGCGGGGGGCCCTTCCACAGATACGCAGTATTTT.